The 31 T cell receptor beta chains given below trace back to one sample, sequenced in a study of blood T cells in healthy people across ages. A second PCR, run for roughly 7 to 11 cycles, used a sample-barcoded 5' primer plus a J-beta primer mix. Via MiXCR, TCRdb re-called the 5' RACE reads, giving one row per CDR3 protein. The table shows about 2 million distinct CDR3 sequences, with just under 50% occurring only once. The source material was blood. These receptors all come from a woman in her forties in good health.

This chain joins TRBV20-1 and TRBJ2-5; unclear D gene. Gene TRBJ2-7 matches the end of the DNA better, so the J call may be wrong. The CDR3 loop spans 10 amino acids. Germline V gene lookup returns CDR1 DFQATT and CDR2 SNEGSKA (reference sequence). CDR3 sequence reads: CSARFAEQYF. CDR3 DNA: TGCAGTGCTAGATTTGCCGAGCAGTACTTC.

The V and J genes are TRBV20-1 and TRBJ2-5; D unclear. V was shortened by 3 bases and J by 0 bases, with 11 bases between the two germline ends. The CDR3 runs to 14 residues. Germline assignment: CDR1 DFQATT and CDR2 SNEGSKA (reference sequence). DNA of the CDR3: TGCAGTGCTAGCCCACAGTGGTACCAAGAGACCCAGTACTTC. Its protein is CSASPQWYQETQYF.

The table lists this clonotype with a few counts. The gene calls are TRBV28 and TRBJ1-2; D is undetermined. CDR3 size: 14 residues. The V gene's germline CDR1 is MDHEN and CDR2 SYDVKM. Trimming took off 7 bases at V and 2 bases at J, with 14 bases between the two ends. CDR3 in amino acids: CASTPPPQNYGYTF. For the CDR3, the DNA is TGTGCCAGCACCCCGCCTCCACAGAACTATGGCTACACCTTC.

This clonotype has a handful of counts. The chain couples TRBV20-1 to TRBJ2-5, with no clear D. CDR1 and CDR2 (germline): DFQATT, SNEGSKA (reference sequence). The CDR3 loop spans 15 amino acids. V lost 0 bases, J lost 1 base, and 12 bases lay in between. The CDR3: CSARDLLGLQETQYF. The CDR3 bases are TGCAGTGCTAGAGATCTTTTGGGCCTCCAAGAGACCCAGTACTTC.

This clonotype was seen repeatedly, ten times or more. The genes are TRBV4-3 and TRBJ2-3; D uncertain. CDR1 and CDR2 (germline): LGHNA, YSLEER. CDR3 length equals 14 residues. V lost 1 base, J lost 2 bases, and 7 bases lay in between. The CDR3 DNA is TGCGCCAGCAGCCAAGGCTCACACACAGATACGCAGTATTTT. This codes for CASSQGSHTDTQYF.

As concerns this clonotype: The conserved phenylalanine or tryptophan normally closing the CDR3 is absent here, so this likely arose from a read error. This chain uses TRBV12-3 or TRBV12-4 with TRBJ1-2; 7 nucleotides align to TRBD1. Losses at the gene ends were 1 base for V and 9 bases for J; bases not matched to a gene: 5. The CDR3 length is 13 residues. CDR3 coding DNA: TGTGCCAGCAGTTTAGGACAGGGCGGGAGCTACACCTTG. Translation: CASSLGQGGSYTL.

This clonotype was detected only a few times. J is TRBJ2-1 and V is TRBV7-9; D is unclear. With 5 bases removed from V and 9 bases from J, the gap between germline ends came to 5 bases. CDR1 and CDR2 (germline): SEHNR, FQNEAQ (reference sequence). This CDR3 is 10 amino acids long. The CDR3 spells CASSGVEQFF. CDR3 DNA sequence: TGTGCCAGCAGCGGCGTTGAGCAGTTCTTC.

Worth noting for this clonotype: Germline is not matched at one junction end, which may reflect a read error. The V and J genes are TRBV24-1 and TRBJ2-1, with TRBD1 matching over 7 bases. CDR3 length: 17 amino acids. CDR1 and CDR2 (germline): KGHDR, SFDVKD. CDR3 amino acids: CATSDPVTGAVYNEQFF. As DNA, the CDR3 is TGTGCCACTAGTGACCCGGTCACAGGGGCCGTGTACAATGAGCAGTTCTTC.

This clonotype was counted only a few times. The V gene is TRBV28, the J gene TRBJ2-1; 10 positions match TRBD2. Germline values: CDR1 MDHEN, CDR2 SYDVKM. J lost 14 bases, V lost 3 bases, and 10 bases had no gene match. This CDR3 region has 14 residues. CDR3 amino acids: CASSLQRGGKDEFF. CDR3 sequence (DNA): TGTGCCAGCAGTTTGCAGCGGGGGGGCAAAGATGAGTTCTTC.

V usage is TRBV29-1 and J usage is TRBJ1-2, with a weak D call TRBD1 (6 bases). CDR3 size: 13 residues. Looked up from germline, CDR1 is SQVTM and CDR2 is ANQGSEA. Deletions cut 6 bases from V and 7 bases from J, with 18 bases between. The CDR3 DNA reads TGCAGCGTCCTTCCGGCGGGACAAAGTGGCTACACCTTC. It yields the protein CSVLPAGQSGYTF.

The gene calls are TRBV7-3 and TRBJ2-5; D may be TRBD1 or TRBD2 (5 bases each). The V and J ends lost 6 bases and 6 bases respectively, with 14 bases between them. The CDR3 runs to 13 residues. Looked up from germline, CDR1 is SGHTA and CDR2 is FQGTGA. The DNA for the CDR3 is TGTGCCAGCAGTTCGGCTGGGGGTAAGACCCAGTACTTC. Protein sequence: CASSSAGGKTQYF.

The chain employs TRBV6-1 and TRBJ2-3; 7 bases are a match to TRBD1. This CDR3 spans 18 amino acids. V was clipped by 6 bases and J by 1 base; unmatched bases: 16. Germline assignment: CDR1 MNHNS and CDR2 SASEGT. The CDR3 region is CASRVGQATLIGTDTQYF. The CDR3 DNA is TGTGCCAGCAGGGTTGGACAGGCCACCTTAATAGGCACAGATACGCAGTATTTT.

This clonotype appeared a few times. The chain links TRBV4-3 to TRBJ2-5; 8 positions agree with TRBD1. TRBJ2-7 matches the DNA end more closely, so the J call is doubtful. The germline gives CDR1 LGHNA, CDR2 YSLEER. The CDR3 totals 15 residues. CDR3 residues: CASSQGQGATYEQYF. For the CDR3, the DNA is TGCGCCAGCAGCCAAGGCCAGGGGGCCACCTACGAGCAGTACTTC.

The CDR3, as DNA: TGTGCCACCAGTCGGGGGGGCCTGAATGAGCAGTTCTTC. Residues: CATSRGGLNEQFF. The rearrangement links TRBV24-1 to TRBJ2-1; 8 bases map to TRBD2. The junction had 4 bases not matched to a gene; V was cut back by 6 bases and J by 7 bases. The CDR3 runs to 13 residues. Germline CDR1 reads KGHDR; CDR2 reads SFDVKD.

This clonotype has a single count. V is TRBV20-1 and J is TRBJ2-3; TRBD2 agrees at 7 bases. Germline CDR1 is DFQATT and CDR2 is SNEGSKA (reference sequence). CDR3 size: 15 residues. The junction had 3 bases not matched to a gene; V was cut back by 0 bases and J by 0 bases. Here the CDR3 reads CSARETAGSTDTQYF. CDR3 in DNA: TGCAGTGCTAGAGAAACAGCGGGGAGCACAGATACGCAGTATTTT.

V usage is TRBV28 and J usage is TRBJ2-7; TRBD1 is a possible D gene (5 bases). CDR1 is MDHEN and CDR2 is SYDVKM in the germline V gene. Trimming removed 7 bases from V and 6 bases from J, with 10 bases in between. The CDR3 length is 11 residues. CDR3 coding DNA: TGTGCCAGCAACCTGGGGCTCGAGCAGTACTTC. This encodes CASNLGLEQYF. The entire variable domain, with the rest obtained from reference TRBV28 and TRBJ2-7, is as follows: DVKVTQSSRYLVKRTGEKVFLECVQDMDHENMFWYRQDPGLGLRLIYFSYDVKMKEKGDIPEGYSVSREKKERFSLILESASTNQTSMYLCASNLGLEQYFGPGTRLTVT.

The J gene is TRBJ2-7, the V gene TRBV28, with D perhaps matching TRBD1 (6 bases). The V end lost 5 bases, the J end lost 0 bases, and 14 bases lay between the germline ends. Germline V gives CDR1 MDHEN, CDR2 SYDVKM. The CDR3 loop spans 15 amino acids. The CDR3 region is CASSNRDTFSYEQYF. CDR3 coding DNA: TGTGCCAGCAGTAACCGGGACACCTTCTCCTACGAGCAGTACTTC.

The genes are TRBV29-1 and TRBJ2-3, with D uncertain. V shed 2 bases and J shed 6 bases, with 15 bases lying between them. The CDR3 contains 14 residues. Germline V gene data show CDR1 as SQVTM and CDR2 as ANQGSEA. CDR3 sequence: CSVELWAPRDTQYF. CDR3 in DNA: TGCAGCGTTGAACTGTGGGCCCCTCGGGATACGCAGTATTTT.

The chain carries TRBV6-5 and TRBJ1-1, with unresolved D. Germline assignment: CDR1 MNHEY and CDR2 SVGAGI. V was trimmed by 2 bases and J by 0 bases, leaving 7 bases between them. The CDR3 covers 14 residues. The DNA for the CDR3 is TGTGCCAGCAGTTACGAGAGGGTGAACACTGAAGCTTTCTTT. Its translation: CASSYERVNTEAFF.

V usage is TRBV12-3 or TRBV12-4 and J usage is TRBJ2-1, with 7 bases aligning to TRBD2. V dropped 2 bases and J dropped 0; count of bases not matched to a gene: 7. The CDR3 is 17 residues long. CDR3 region: CASSLRLWGGSYNEQFF. The CDR3 region has the DNA TGTGCCAGCAGTTTAAGGCTCTGGGGGGGCTCCTACAATGAGCAGTTCTTC.

This clonotype was found many times. The V call is TRBV20-1, the J call TRBJ2-5, with D perhaps given as TRBD1 or TRBD2 (5 bases each). Deletions cut 5 bases from V and 1 base from J, with 14 bases between. The germline gives CDR1 DFQATT, CDR2 SNEGSKA (reference sequence). The CDR3 covers 14 residues. This CDR3 is CSARGVPVQETQYF. CDR3 sequence (DNA): TGCAGTGCTCGAGGGGTCCCCGTCCAAGAGACCCAGTACTTC.

This clonotype was observed a few times. This chain links TRBV6-6 with TRBJ1-5, with D tentatively TRBD1 (5 bases). Trimming removed 0 bases from V and 1 base from J, with 10 bases in between. Germline assignment: CDR1 MNHNY and CDR2 SVGAGI (reference sequence). The CDR3 is 16 amino acids. The CDR3 is CASSYSNRGSNQPQHF. The CDR3 DNA sequence: TGTGCCAGCAGTTACTCGAATCGGGGGAGCAATCAGCCCCAGCATTTT.

This rearrangement joins TRBV20-1 to TRBJ1-2; D is ambiguous. The CDR3 spans 14 residues. V was shortened by 2 bases and J by 3 bases, with 13 bases between the two germline ends. Germline CDR1 is DFQATT and CDR2 is SNEGSKA (reference sequence). CDR3 amino acids: CSARIRGRDYGYTF. CDR3 coding DNA: TGCAGTGCTAGAATCCGCGGACGAGACTATGGCTACACCTTC.

The rearrangement links TRBV28 to TRBJ2-5, with D maybe TRBD1 (6 bases). V was trimmed by 7 bases and J by 2 bases, leaving 17 bases between them. The CDR3 is made up of 15 amino acids. Germline V CDR1 and CDR2: MDHEN, SYDVKM. CDR3 loop: CASTLQWTDQETQYF. The CDR3 DNA follows: TGTGCCAGCACCCTCCAGTGGACAGATCAAGAGACCCAGTACTTC.

This clonotype showed up just a few times. The rearrangement uses TRBV7-9 and TRBJ2-1, with 9 bases aligning to TRBD2. Looked up from germline, CDR1 is SEHNR and CDR2 is FQNEAQ (reference sequence). The junction had 7 bases not matched to a gene; V was cut back by 4 bases and J by 6 bases. The CDR3 runs 15 residues. CDR3 region: CASSSSGENLNEQFF. CDR3 coding DNA: TGTGCCAGCAGCTCTAGCGGGGAGAACCTCAATGAGCAGTTCTTC.

The chain couples TRBV7-9 to TRBJ2-3; D is undetermined. The CDR3 sequence is 13 residues long. V lost 2 bases to trimming and J lost 4 bases, with 7 bases between them. Germline V gives CDR1 SEHNR, CDR2 FQNEAQ (reference sequence). CDR3 loop: CASSLTASDTQYF. The CDR3 nucleotides read TGTGCCAGCAGCTTAACGGCCTCAGATACGCAGTATTTT.

The chain joins TRBV20-1 to TRBJ2-3; either TRBD1 or TRBD2 may supply D (6 bases each). This CDR3 region has 20 residues. The germline gives CDR1 DFQATT, CDR2 SNEGSKA (reference sequence). V dropped 3 bases and J dropped 0 bases, with 28 bases sitting between them. As DNA, the CDR3 is TGCAGTGCTAGCTCATTAGGGGGGCAACTAGGTGGCCCGAGCACAGATACGCAGTATTTT. Protein product: CSASSLGGQLGGPSTDTQYF.

The chain has TRBV28 and TRBJ1-5; no definite D call. Germline CDR1 is MDHEN and CDR2 is SYDVKM. This CDR3 is 12 amino acids long. V dropped 8 bases and J dropped 1 base, with 6 bases sitting between them. The CDR3 spells CASEGSNQPQHF. The CDR3 nucleotides read TGTGCCAGCGAGGGCAGCAATCAGCCCCAGCATTTT.

The sample holds a few counts of this clonotype. V and J are TRBV5-1 and TRBJ2-3; D gene ambiguous. The CDR3 runs 14 residues. V was clipped by 0 bases and J by 2 bases, with 7 bases between them. Germline-derived CDR1 and CDR2 are SGHRS and YFSETQ. CDR3 nucleotides: TGCGCCAGCAGCTTGGTTCAGCTCACAGATACGCAGTATTTT. This codes for CASSLVQLTDTQYF.

The chain links TRBV28 to TRBJ2-7; TRBD2 matches at 8 bases. Germline CDR1 reads MDHEN; CDR2 reads SYDVKM. The CDR3 spans 15 residues. Germline trimming cut 2 bases from V and 7 bases from J; bases unmatched to any gene: 10. CDR3 amino acids: CASSLGRGGPYEQYF. The CDR3 DNA sequence: TGTGCCAGCAGTTTAGGTCGGGGGGGCCCTTATGAGCAGTACTTC.

CDR3 nucleotide sequence: TGTGCCAGCCCCAAAAGGGGGACAGAAGACAATGAGCAGTTCTTC. Translated, it gives CASPKRGTEDNEQFF. The genes are TRBV2 and TRBJ2-1, with 7 bases aligning to TRBD1. Germline assignment: CDR1 SNHLY and CDR2 FYNNEI. V lost 8 bases, J lost 5 bases, and 12 bases stayed unmatched. This CDR3 is 15 amino acids long.